The 23 T cell receptor beta chains below were found in one sample sequenced in a study of T cell responses to AZD1222 COVID-19 vaccine. TCRdb keeps only in-frame clones here, not all; method: immunoSEQ multiplex PCR. The sample has approximately 150,000 clones, roughly 90% seen once. The input for sequencing was peripheral blood, taken 28 days after the second AZD1222 dose. These receptors all stem from an adult who received the AZD1222 COVID-19 vaccine.

This clone was picked up one time. Additional DNA sequences in this sample encode the identical CDR3. The genes are TRBV5-1 and TRBJ2-1, with TRBD1 identical over 8 bases. With 3 bases clipped from V and 8 bases from J, the junction kept 7 bases outside the gene matches. The V gene's germline CDR1 is SGHRS and CDR2 YFSETQ. The CDR3 extends over 14 amino acids. CDR3 region: CASSSGQGVDEQFF. In DNA, the CDR3 is TGCGCCAGCAGCTCCGGACAGGGAGTGGATGAGCAGTTCTTC. The variable domain in full, completed from reference TRBV5-1 and TRBJ2-1, reads KAGVTQTPRYLIKTRGQQVTLSCSPISGHRSVSWYQQTPGQGLQFLFEYFSETQRNKGNFPGRFSGRQFSNSRSEMNVSTLELGDSALYLCASSSGQGVDEQFFGPGTRLTVL.

The rearrangement uses TRBV5-4 and TRBJ2-3; 7 nucleotides line up with TRBD2. V lost 1 base to trimming and J lost 1 base; unmatched junction nucleotides: 0. The CDR3 loop spans 14 amino acids. Germline V gene sequence: CDR1 SGHNT, CDR2 YYREEE (reference sequence). The CDR3 loop is CASSLTSGTDTQYF. The CDR3, as DNA: TGTGCCAGCAGCTTGACTAGCGGCACAGATACGCAGTATTTT.

The chain is built from TRBV5-1 and TRBJ2-3; 11 bases fit TRBD2. The V gene's germline CDR1 is SGHRS and CDR2 YFSETQ. CDR3 length: 18 residues. J lost 0 bases, V lost 4 bases, and 10 bases had no gene match. The DNA for the CDR3 is TGCGCCAGCAGCGAGGGGACTAGCGGATCTTCTAGCACAGATACGCAGTATTTT. This codes for CASSEGTSGSSSTDTQYF.

V gene TRBV7-9 combines with J gene TRBJ1-1; a weak D match, TRBD1 (5 bases). V lost 2 bases and J lost 7, with 14 bases in between. The CDR3 has 14 residues. CDR1 is SEHNR and CDR2 is FQNEAQ in the germline V gene (reference sequence). CDR3 sequence (DNA): TGTGCCAGCAGCTTATTCGAAGGGGTCATTGAAGCTTTCTTT. Its protein product is CASSLFEGVIEAFF.

This chain joins TRBV5-1 and TRBJ1-1; possibly TRBD1 for D (6 bases). Germline lookup yields CDR1 SGHRS and CDR2 YFSETQ. With 0 bases removed from V and 2 bases from J, the gap between germline ends came to 14 bases. The CDR3 contains 16 residues. Here the CDR3 reads CASSLDRGAVNTEAFF. The CDR3 nucleotides read TGCGCCAGCAGCTTGGATCGGGGGGCGGTTAACACTGAAGCTTTCTTT.

The chain links TRBV7-6 to TRBJ2-5; D might be TRBD1 or TRBD2, each matching 5 bases. Germline V gives CDR1 SGHVS, CDR2 FNYEAQ. Between the trimmed V and J ends, which lost 5 bases and 9 bases, there was a span of 19 bases. The CDR3 sequence is 14 residues long. The CDR3 spells CASSQWGSMEAQYF. The CDR3 DNA reads as TGTGCCAGCAGCCAATGGGGGTCGATGGAGGCCCAGTACTTC.

The V and J genes are TRBV7-7 and TRBJ2-2; 9 bases agree with TRBD1. Trimming cost V 5 bases and J 6 bases; bases outside gene matches: 7. Germline loops: CDR1 SSHAT, CDR2 FNYEAQ (reference sequence). The CDR3 totals 15 residues. Here the CDR3 DNA reads TGTGCCAGCAGCCCTTACAGGGGGCTGGCCGGGGAGCTGTTTTTT. Translation: CASSPYRGLAGELFF.

The gene calls are TRBV3-1 (or the pseudogene TRBV3-2) and TRBJ2-2, with D perhaps TRBD2 (5 bases). Germline V gene data show CDR1 as LGHDT and CDR2 as YNNKEL (reference sequence). V lost 3 bases and J 3 bases, leaving 20 bases between the germline ends. This CDR3 comprises 18 residues. CDR3 in DNA: TGTGCCAGCAGCCAGACGGGGTTGAAACAGCCTTACACCGGGGAGCTGTTTTTT. Its protein product is CASSQTGLKQPYTGELFF.

The chain employs TRBV2 and TRBJ2-2, with 8 bases matching TRBD2. Per germline, CDR1 SNHLY and CDR2 FYNNEI. This CDR3 region has 14 residues. The V segment lost 7 bases and the J segment 7 bases; nucleotides outside the gene matches: 8. CDR3: CASTGTRGVGELFF. CDR3 coding DNA: TGTGCCAGCACCGGGACTAGAGGCGTCGGGGAGCTGTTTTTT. Full variable domain (rest looked up from reference TRBV2 and TRBJ2-2): EPEVTQTPSHQVTQMGQEVILRCVPISNHLYFYWYRQILGQKVEFLVSFYNNEISEKSEIFDDQFSVERPDGSNFTLKIRSTKLEDSAMYFCASTGTRGVGELFFGEGSRLTVL.

This chain connects TRBV11-2 to TRBJ2-7; TRBD2 matches 7 bases. CDR3 length: 15 amino acids. V shed 6 bases, J shed 1 base, and the junction held 9 bases outside the gene matches. Germline V gene lookup returns CDR1 SGHAT and CDR2 FQNNGV. The CDR3, as DNA: TGTGCCAGCAGTACTCCCCTAGCGGCATCCTACGAGCAGTACTTC. Translation gives CASSTPLAASYEQYF.

The rearrangement joins TRBV11-2 to TRBJ1-1; 11 bases line up with TRBD1. CDR1 and CDR2 (germline): SGHAT, FQNNGV. J gave up 5 bases and V 5 bases, and 7 bases lay outside the gene matches. This CDR3 is 15 amino acids long. The CDR3 bases are TGTGCCAGCAGCGCCCGGACAGGGGGCTTTACTGAAGCTTTCTTT. Protein sequence: CASSARTGGFTEAFF.

V is TRBV6-2 or TRBV6-3 and J is TRBJ1-2; 10 bases align to TRBD1. The CDR3 is 15 residues long. The germline gives CDR1 MNHEY, CDR2 SVGEGT. The ends lost 0 bases at V and 5 bases at J; junction bases unmatched: 3. CDR3 region: CASSYSTGGWYGYTF. The CDR3 DNA is TGTGCCAGCAGTTACTCGACAGGGGGCTGGTATGGCTACACCTTC.

The CDR3 bases are TGTGCCAGCAGCCAAGGGACTAGCGGGAGTTACAATGAGCAGTTCTTC. Protein: CASSQGTSGSYNEQFF. J is TRBJ2-1 and V is TRBV14, with TRBD2 identical over 13 bases. V lost 1 base to trimming and J lost 4 bases; unmatched junction nucleotides: 1. The CDR3 length is 16 residues. Germline V gene sequence: CDR1 SGHDN, CDR2 FVKESK.

As DNA, the CDR3 is TGCGCCAGCAGGGCCCTACTAGCGGGAGGTAGCAATGAGCAGTTCTTC. Translation gives CASRALLAGGSNEQFF. The chain employs TRBV10-2 and TRBJ2-1; 12 bases align to TRBD2. V lost 6 bases and J lost 6; bases outside the gene matches: 9. Germline V CDR1 and CDR2: WSHSY, SAAADI. The CDR3 runs to 16 residues.

The V call is TRBV6-5, the J call TRBJ2-5, with 8 bases aligning to TRBD2. The CDR3 has 14 amino acids. CDR1 is MNHEY and CDR2 is SVGAGI in the germline V gene. After removal of 6 bases from V and 4 bases from J, the junction contained 7 bases not matched to a gene. The DNA for the CDR3 is TGTGCCAGCAGGGACGGGGGGGTGGTAGAGACCCAGTACTTC. Residues: CASRDGGVVETQYF.

The chain employs TRBV3-1 (or the pseudogene TRBV3-2) and TRBJ1-1; 8 nucleotides match TRBD1. The CDR3 sequence is 14 residues long. Trimming cost V 3 bases and J 1 base; bases outside gene matches: 1. CDR1 LGHDT and CDR2 YNNKEL come from the germline V gene (reference sequence). The CDR3 region is CASSHGTGNTEAFF. CDR3 sequence (DNA): TGTGCCAGCAGCCACGGGACAGGGAACACTGAAGCTTTCTTT.

This clone occurred once. V usage is TRBV7-7 and J usage is TRBJ1-2; the match to TRBD1 covers 7 bases. The germline gives CDR1 SSHAT, CDR2 FNYEAQ (reference sequence). This CDR3 contains 21 residues. J was trimmed by 4 bases and V by 0 bases; bases with no gene match: 23. The DNA for the CDR3 is TGTGCCAGCAGCTTAGCCTACACCGGGACAGCCAGTGACTGCGACATCTATGGCTACACCTTC. Amino acids: CASSLAYTGTASDCDIYGYTF.

This clone appeared a few times. V and J are TRBV6-5 and TRBJ1-1; D call uncertain. Germline loops: CDR1 MNHEY, CDR2 SVGAGI. V dropped 7 bases and J dropped 7 bases, with 16 bases sitting between them. This CDR3 comprises 13 residues. In DNA, the CDR3 is TGTGCCAGCACCCTGTGGACGGGGAGTGAAGCTTTCTTT. Its translation is CASTLWTGSEAFF.

The gene calls are TRBV19 and TRBJ1-4; 7 bases align to TRBD1. Trimming at V came to 5 bases and at J to 5 bases, leaving 11 bases not matched to a gene. Germline V CDR1 and CDR2: LNHDA, SQIVND (reference sequence). This CDR3 region has 16 residues. The CDR3 loop is CASSYQYRGRNEKLFF. DNA for the CDR3: TGTGCCAGTAGTTACCAATACAGGGGTCGAAATGAAAAACTGTTTTTT.

V gene TRBV19 combines with J gene TRBJ2-6, with a tentative D call TRBD1 (5 bases). V dropped 1 base and J dropped 0 bases, with 13 bases sitting between them. The V gene's germline CDR1 is LNHDA and CDR2 SQIVND (reference sequence). The CDR3 has 18 amino acids. This chain's CDR3 is CASSIGDRRASGANVLTF. The CDR3 nucleotides are TGTGCCAGTAGTATAGGTGACAGAAGGGCCTCTGGGGCCAACGTCCTGACTTTC.

The V call is TRBV10-3, the J call TRBJ1-6; perhaps TRBD1 as D (6 bases). Germline loops: CDR1 ENHRY, CDR2 SYGVKD. This CDR3 spans 16 amino acids. Trimming removed 1 base at V and 9 bases at J, with 16 bases between. CDR3 sequence reads: CAISEWGTGIGSPLHF. The DNA of the CDR3 is TGTGCCATCAGTGAGTGGGGTACAGGGATCGGTTCACCCCTCCACTTT.

This chain connects TRBV4-2 to TRBJ2-2; 9 bases map to TRBD2. CDR3 length: 17 residues. The trim removed 0 bases at V and 0 bases at J, leaving 2 bases unmatched. Germline-derived CDR1 and CDR2 are LGHNA and YNFKEQ. DNA of the CDR3: TGTGCCAGCAGCCAAGATGCTAGCGGGACGAACACCGGGGAGCTGTTTTTT. Translation gives CASSQDASGTNTGELFF.

This clone was observed once. The rearrangement joins TRBV7-9 to TRBJ2-7; maybe TRBD2 (5 bases). V lost 3 bases to trimming and J lost 0 bases, with 9 bases between them. Germline CDR1 is SEHNR and CDR2 is FQNEAQ (reference sequence). This CDR3 is 14 amino acids long. The CDR3, as DNA: TGTGCCAGCAGCTTCCTTACTAGCTCCTACGAGCAGTACTTC. This codes for CASSFLTSSYEQYF. The complete variable domain, with remaining parts taken from reference TRBV7-9 and TRBJ2-7, reads DTGVSQNPRHKITKRGQNVTFRCDPISEHNRLYWYRQTLGQGPEFLTYFQNEAQLEKSRLLSDRFSAERPKGSFSTLEIQRTEQGDSAMYLCASSFLTSSYEQYFGPGTRLTVT.